This T cell receptor beta chain was sequenced for a study of T cell responses to AZD1222 COVID-19 vaccine. Findings and limits, study-wide: Two AZD1222 doses significantly raised spike-specific TCR breadth and depth over controls. Repertoires in all cases were sampled only once the peak T cell response had passed. Only six or seven AZD1222 recipients tested seropositive at baseline.

Worth noting for this clone: What it binds is unknown.

This table comes from immunoSEQ multiplex PCR, and its TCRdb copy is limited to in-frame clones, with some not included. This sample has more than 85,000 clones; about 95% occur once, and the top ten carry approximately 2.8%. This receptor was taken from an adult who received the AZD1222 COVID-19 vaccine. The source material was peripheral blood, sampled 28 days after the second AZD1222 dose.

The CDR3 DNA sequence: TGTGCCAGCAGTAGTGACAGGGGATTGGACTACGAGCAGTACTTC. It specifies CASSSDRGLDYEQYF. This sequence joins TRBV6-5 and TRBJ2-7; TRBD1 aligns across 8 bases. Germline-derived CDR1 and CDR2 are MNHEY and SVGAGI. J gave up 3 bases and V 5 bases, and 9 bases lay outside the gene matches. The CDR3 is 15 residues long.